This T cell receptor (beta chain) was documented in a study of T cell repertoires in cytomegalovirus infection. This clonotype was seen a single time. As yet, its antigen is unknown. MiXCR, applied by TCRdb to the reads, yields one record per CDR3 protein. The repertoire holds roughly 570,000 distinct CDR3 sequences, with 40% as singletons. V was trimmed by 3 bases and J by 5 bases, leaving 15 bases between them. The CDR3 loop spans 15 amino acids. The germline V gene has CDR1 SGHVT and CDR2 SQSDAQ. V usage is TRBV7-4 and J usage is TRBJ2-3; TRBD1 is a possible D gene (5 bases). This sample comprised cultured PBMCs, obtained from culture after CMV antigen stimulation. The clonotype comes from a human donor in good health (CMV status not recorded). Some clones in this sample may be carry-over from other donors' samples. CDR3 sequence: CASSFKGNKGDTQYF. DNA for the CDR3: TGTGCCAGCAGCTTTAAGGGGAATAAGGGAGATACGCAGTATTTT.